The rows below give T cell receptor beta chains drawn from one sample of a study of early T cells in non-severe SARS-CoV-2 infection. TCRdb called the 5' RACE reads again in MiXCR, with one record for every CDR3 protein. Of 55,000 to 65,000 distinct CDR3 sequences listed, over 10% were seen once; the top ten hold over 1.3%. This specimen was whole blood, taken at baseline. These receptors all stem from an adult who was a healthcare worker with PCR-confirmed SARS-CoV-2 infection or an uninfected control (not recorded which). CDR3s include the opening cysteine and the closing phenylalanine or tryptophan. A D gene is named only where the DNA matches it firmly. The size of a clone is reported for some rows only, either as once, few or many, or as a class for expanded clones.

cdr3_length	d_call	clone_size	v_call	j_call	cdr3_aa	cdr3_nt
14	TRBD1	.	TRBV2	TRBJ2-2	CASGQDPNTGELFF	TGTGCCAGCGGACAGGACCCGAACACCGGGGAGCTGTTTTTT
13	.	many	TRBV5-1	TRBJ1-1	CASSKSMNTEAFF	TGCGCCAGCAGCAAGAGTATGAACACTGAAGCTTTCTTT
14	.	.	TRBV4-2	TRBJ2-7	CASSQLDRPYEQYF	TGTGCCAGCAGCCAATTAGACAGGCCCTACGAGCAGTACTTC
11	.	many	TRBV12-5	TRBJ2-3	CASALTDTQYF	TGTGCTAGTGCCCTTACAGATACGCAGTATTTT
14	.	.	TRBV18	TRBJ2-1	CASSATGLYNEQFF	TGTGCCAGCTCAGCGACGGGACTGTACAATGAGCAGTTCTTC
13	.	.	TRBV7-8	TRBJ2-7	CASSQRATYEQYF	TGTGCCAGCAGCCAAAGGGCAACCTACGAGCAGTACTTC
15	.	many	TRBV6-5	TRBJ2-1	CASKPWGASYNEQFF	TGTGCCAGCAAACCGTGGGGGGCTTCCTACAATGAGCAGTTCTTC
14	.	.	TRBV7-9	TRBJ1-2	CASRGLSLNYGYTF	TGTGCCAGCAGAGGTCTCAGTCTTAACTATGGCTACACCTTC
15	.	few	TRBV7-2	TRBJ1-3	CASSFQQRSGNTIYF	TGTGCCAGCAGCTTCCAACAACGCTCTGGAAACACCATATATTTT
11	.	.	TRBV20-1	TRBJ2-1	CSAEYYNEQFF	TGCAGTGCTGAATATTACAATGAGCAGTTCTTC
15	TRBD1	few	TRBV7-9	TRBJ2-1	CASSRRTGSYNEQFF	TGTGCCAGCAGCCGACGGACAGGCTCCTACAATGAGCAGTTCTTC
13	TRBD1	few	TRBV30	TRBJ2-7	CAWTGQGAREQYF	TGTGCCTGGACCGGACAGGGGGCACGAGAGCAGTACTTC
14	.	few	TRBV25-1	TRBJ2-1	CASSEIASYNEQFF	TGTGCCAGCAGTGAAATTGCTTCGTACAATGAGCAGTTCTTC
17	TRBD2	few	TRBV24-1	TRBJ2-1	CATSDLRAGTSFDEQFF	TGTGCCACCAGTGATTTGCGGGCCGGGACTAGCTTCGATGAGCAGTTCTTC
15	TRBD2	many	TRBV4-2	TRBJ2-5	CASSQEGAGEETQYF	TGTGCCAGCAGCCAAGAAGGAGCGGGGGAAGAGACCCAGTACTTC
14	.	.	TRBV20-1	TRBJ2-7	CSARPGGSHYEQYF	TGCAGTGCTAGACCTGGGGGCAGCCACTACGAGCAGTACTTC
14	TRBD2	.	TRBV7-7	TRBJ2-5	CASSPSGGGETQYF	TGTGCCAGCAGCCCCTCGGGAGGTGGAGAGACCCAGTACTTC
15	TRBD2	.	TRBV7-9	TRBJ2-1	CASSLVAGVARRQFF	TGTGCCAGCAGCTTAGTAGCGGGAGTGGCAAGGCGGCAGTTCTTC
14	TRBD1	few	TRBV29-1	TRBJ2-1	CSATRDRGYNEQFF	TGCAGCGCAACCCGGGACAGGGGCTACAATGAGCAGTTCTTC
16	TRBD1	few	TRBV5-4	TRBJ2-7	CASSLRDREFSYEQYF	TGTGCCAGCAGCCTAAGGGACAGGGAATTTTCCTACGAGCAGTACTTC
11	.	few	TRBV14	TRBJ1-1	CASSRWWVAFF	TGTGCCAGCAGCCGTTGGTGGGTAGCTTTCTTT
13	.	.	TRBV7-9	TRBJ2-3	CASSLQLTHTQYF	TGTGCCAGCAGCTTACAGCTAACCCATACGCAGTATTTT
11	.	few	TRBV11-2	TRBJ1-2	CASTPGYGYTF	TGTGCCAGCACCCCAGGGTATGGCTACACCTTC
14	.	.	TRBV18	TRBJ2-7	CASSWDSGMGEQYF	TGTGCCAGCTCATGGGATTCAGGGATGGGCGAGCAGTACTTC
16	TRBD1	few	TRBV24-1	TRBJ2-2	CATSDRTGGRTGELFF	TGTGCCACCAGTGATAGAACAGGGGGCAGGACCGGGGAGCTGTTTTTT
13	.	many	TRBV27	TRBJ1-2	CASSLTEGLGYTF	TGTGCCAGCAGTTTAACCGAAGGTTTGGGCTACACCTTC
12	.	.	TRBV6-5	TRBJ1-2	CASMMQGYGYTF	TGTGCCAGCATGATGCAGGGGTATGGCTACACCTTC
16	.	few	TRBV12-3/TRBV12-4	TRBJ2-6	CASSLVAASGANVLTF	TGTGCCAGCAGTTTAGTAGCAGCCTCTGGGGCCAACGTCCTGACTTTC